This T cell receptor (beta chain) is from a study of metastatic and nonmetastatic thyroid tumors. Study-level findings and limits: It was reported that TCR beta diversity was significantly higher in malignant thyroid tumors than benign nodules, in blood and tumor.

The table lists this clone with many counts. The antigen is undetermined. Patients were all untreated before their thyroid surgery. This CDR3 comprises 17 residues. Germline CDR1 is SGHRS and CDR2 is YFSETQ. V was cut by 0 bases and J by 4 bases, with 17 bases left in between. Original handling: For papillary thyroid cancer, a distant-metastasis classifier was constructed from CDR3 differences observed across clinicopathological groups. TCRdb re-clonotyped the PCR reads via MiXCR. TCRdb assigned the V and J calls; the authors' analysis was not used. Among about 15,000 clones, under 35% were seen once, and the ten largest hold more than 9%.

The rearrangement joins TRBV5-1 to TRBJ1-3, with TRBD1 as a possible D gene (6 bases). The source of this sequence is a female donor with papillary thyroid cancer or a benign thyroid nodule (not recorded which). Some clones in this sample may be carry-over from other donors' samples. The specimen sequenced was blood. CDR3 sequence (DNA): TGCGCCAGCAGCTTGGAGATAGGGGGATCACGAGGAAACACCATATATTTT. This translates into CASSLEIGGSRGNTIYF. The full variable domain, with the rest looked up from reference TRBV5-1 and TRBJ1-3, is KAGVTQTPRYLIKTRGQQVTLSCSPISGHRSVSWYQQTPGQGLQFLFEYFSETQRNKGNFPGRFSGRQFSNSRSEMNVSTLELGDSALYLCASSLEIGGSRGNTIYFGEGSWLTVV.